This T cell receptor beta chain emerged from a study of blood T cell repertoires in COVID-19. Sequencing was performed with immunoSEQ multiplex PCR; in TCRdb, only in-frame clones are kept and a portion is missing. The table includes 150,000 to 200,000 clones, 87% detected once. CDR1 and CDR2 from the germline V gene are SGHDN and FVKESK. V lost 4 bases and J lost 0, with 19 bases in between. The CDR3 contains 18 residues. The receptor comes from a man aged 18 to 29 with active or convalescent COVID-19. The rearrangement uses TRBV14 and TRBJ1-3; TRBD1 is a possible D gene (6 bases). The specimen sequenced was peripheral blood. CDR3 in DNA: TGTGCCAGCAGCCGGACCTATCAGGGGACAATCTCTGGAAACACCATATATTTT. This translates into CASSRTYQGTISGNTIYF.